Detailed here is one T cell receptor (beta chain). No antigen is known for it. No base qualities exist here, and no much larger clone lies one base off it. The collaborating institutions used their own protocols to collect whole blood in K2EDTA tubes. For TCRbeta analysis, collaborators shipped samples as frozen whole blood, isolated PBMCs, or DNA extracted from either of those sample types. The CDR3 covers 18 residues, taking in both the cysteine and the phenylalanine. Only CDR3 DNA remains: 54 bases, in frame from the first base. The germline V gene sets CDR1 to SGDLS and CDR2 to YYNGEE. V has 3 bases trimmed and J has 7 bases trimmed; junction bases matching no gene number 13. The data are from a study of blood T cell repertoires in COVID-19 (dated by TCRdb to about 2020). Notes on the research overall: Collaborator samples came from the United States, Italy and Spain and covered acute and convalescent phases of COVID-19. Samples were obtained from the ongoing ImmuneRACE study (first 160 participants) and from some 1,200 subjects provided by 6 global collaborators. Nearly every sample came with metadata listing a de-identified subject ID, COVID-19 status, age in years and sex. Subjects who had been exposed to COVID-19, were actively infected with it, or had recovered from it provided the deeply sampled blood TCRbeta repertoires that made up the dataset. The material from the prospective study consisted of cDNA or gDNA derived from T cells, B-cell-depleted T cells, or PBMCs. Where available, HLA class I and class II types were obtained from metadata supplied by the sample provider rather than from assay-based typing. The repertoires were released in a freely available public database meant as a resource for research on the immune response to SARS-CoV-2. Overall results and qualifications from the work: How much clinical and demographic metadata was included differed by source and by participant, and the metadata was provided uncurated.

TCRbeta CDR3 regions were amplified from genomic DNA using the immunoSEQ Assay, a bias-controlled multiplex PCR. On the authors' methods: Within the assay, amplification of reference gene primers was used to estimate how many nucleated cells each sample contained. Sequence reads were collapsed and filtered to measure the absolute abundance of every unique TCRbeta CDR3 rearrangement. For each sample, productive Simpson clonality was calculated as the square root of Simpson's diversity index across productive rearrangements. TCRdb carries this immuneACCESS record with in-frame sequences only. Its versions omit some clonotypes, under half of them owing to an unresolved V gene in the studies checked, with the rest unexplained. Clone size and V and J calls were adopted from that table, with D and trimming inferred from the DNA. For this sample there are 160,000 or so clones; around 92% appear just once. Of the sample, about 2.8% is held by the ten largest clones.

This clonotype was obtained from a man aged 60-69 years with acute or convalescent COVID-19. The V and J segments used are TRBV9 and TRBJ2-3, and 14 bases in between align with TRBD2. Specimen: peripheral blood. The bases are TGTGCCAGCAGCGCGCCTCCGGGACTAGCGGGGGACTACAATACGCAGTATTTT. Its coded protein is CASSAPPGLAGDYNTQYF.